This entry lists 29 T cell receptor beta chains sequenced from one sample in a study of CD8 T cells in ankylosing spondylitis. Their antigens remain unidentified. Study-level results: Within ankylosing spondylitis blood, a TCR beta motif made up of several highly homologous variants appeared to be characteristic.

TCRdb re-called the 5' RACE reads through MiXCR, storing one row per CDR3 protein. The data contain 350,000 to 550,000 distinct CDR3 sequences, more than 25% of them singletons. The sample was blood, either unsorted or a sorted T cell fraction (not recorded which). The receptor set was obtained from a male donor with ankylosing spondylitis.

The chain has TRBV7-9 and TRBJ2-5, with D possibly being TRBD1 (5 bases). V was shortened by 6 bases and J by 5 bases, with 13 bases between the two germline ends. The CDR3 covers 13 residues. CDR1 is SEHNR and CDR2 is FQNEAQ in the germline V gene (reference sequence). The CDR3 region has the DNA TGTGCCAGCAGTAAAGGGGTAGGGGAGACCCAGTACTTC. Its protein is CASSKGVGETQYF.

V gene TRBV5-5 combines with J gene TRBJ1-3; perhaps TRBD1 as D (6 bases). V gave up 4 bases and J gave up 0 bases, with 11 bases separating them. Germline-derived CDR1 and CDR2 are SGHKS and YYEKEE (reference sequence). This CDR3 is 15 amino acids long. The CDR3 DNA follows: TGTGCCAGCAGCCCCGAGACAGGCTCTGGAAACACCATATATTTT. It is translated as CASSPETGSGNTIYF.

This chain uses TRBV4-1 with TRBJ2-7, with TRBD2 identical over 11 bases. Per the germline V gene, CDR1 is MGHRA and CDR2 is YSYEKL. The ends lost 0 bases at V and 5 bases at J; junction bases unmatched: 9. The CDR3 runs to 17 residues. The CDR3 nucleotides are TGCGCCAGCAGCCAAGACACTAGCGGGAGTGATAGGCACGAGCAGTACGTC. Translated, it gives CASSQDTSGSDRHEQYV.

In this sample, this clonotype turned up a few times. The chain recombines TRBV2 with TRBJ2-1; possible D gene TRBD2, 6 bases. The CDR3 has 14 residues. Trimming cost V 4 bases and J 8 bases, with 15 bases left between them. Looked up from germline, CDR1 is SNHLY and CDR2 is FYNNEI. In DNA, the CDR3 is TGTGCCAGCAGTGGTGAGACTAGTACCGATGAGCAGTTCTTC. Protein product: CASSGETSTDEQFF.

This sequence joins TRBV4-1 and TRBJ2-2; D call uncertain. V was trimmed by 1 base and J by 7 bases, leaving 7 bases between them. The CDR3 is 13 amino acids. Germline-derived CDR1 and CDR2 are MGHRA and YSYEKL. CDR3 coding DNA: TGCGCCAGCAGCCAAGTCTATAACGGGGAGCTGTTTTTT. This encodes CASSQVYNGELFF.

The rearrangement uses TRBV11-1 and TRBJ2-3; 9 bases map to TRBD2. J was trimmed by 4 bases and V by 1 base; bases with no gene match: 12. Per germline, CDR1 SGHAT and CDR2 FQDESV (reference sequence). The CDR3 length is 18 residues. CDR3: CASSLELVSGRRPDTQYF. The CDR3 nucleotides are TGTGCCAGCAGCTTAGAATTAGTGAGCGGGAGGAGGCCAGATACGCAGTATTTT.

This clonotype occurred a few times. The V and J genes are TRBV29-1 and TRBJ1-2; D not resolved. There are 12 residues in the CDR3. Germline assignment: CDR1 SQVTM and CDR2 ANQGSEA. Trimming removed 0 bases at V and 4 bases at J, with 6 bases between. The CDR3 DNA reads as TGCAGCGTTGAAGAGAGCTCCTATGGCTACACCTTC. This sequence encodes CSVEESSYGYTF. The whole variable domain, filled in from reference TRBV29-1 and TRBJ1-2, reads SAVISQKPSRDICQRGTSLTIQCQVDSQVTMMFWYRQQPGQSLTLIATANQGSEATYESGFVIDKFPISRPNLTFSTLTVSNMSPEDSSIYLCSVEESSYGYTFGSGTRLTVV.

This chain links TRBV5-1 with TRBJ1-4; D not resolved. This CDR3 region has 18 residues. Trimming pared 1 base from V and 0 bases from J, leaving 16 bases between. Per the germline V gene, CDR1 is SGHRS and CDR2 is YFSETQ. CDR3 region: CASSLSGFRISTNEKLFF. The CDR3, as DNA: TGCGCCAGCAGCTTGTCGGGTTTTCGTATCTCAACTAATGAAAAACTGTTTTTT.

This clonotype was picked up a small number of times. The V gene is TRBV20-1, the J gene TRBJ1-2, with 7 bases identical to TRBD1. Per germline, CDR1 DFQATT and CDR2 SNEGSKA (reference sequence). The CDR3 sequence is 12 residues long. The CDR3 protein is CSAGQLHYGYTF. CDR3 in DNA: TGCAGCGCGGGACAGCTCCACTATGGCTACACCTTC.

As DNA, the CDR3 is TGTGCCAGCAGCTTAGATGGACAGGTTTACAATGAGCAGTTCTTC. This codes for CASSLDGQVYNEQFF. V and J are TRBV11-2 and TRBJ2-1, with 7 bases fitting TRBD1. Per germline, CDR1 SGHAT and CDR2 FQNNGV. This CDR3 contains 15 residues. V shed 0 bases and J 4 bases; nucleotides not matched to a gene: 3.

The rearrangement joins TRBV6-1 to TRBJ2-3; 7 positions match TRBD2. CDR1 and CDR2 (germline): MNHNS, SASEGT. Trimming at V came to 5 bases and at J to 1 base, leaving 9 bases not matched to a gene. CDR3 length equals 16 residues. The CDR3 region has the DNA TGTGCCAGCAGTCGGGCTAGCGGTAGACGCACAGATACGCAGTATTTT. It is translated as CASSRASGRRTDTQYF.

The CDR3 bases are TGTGCCAGCAGCGCCCGGGACACCTCAGATACGCAGTATTTT. Translating gives CASSARDTSDTQYF. The chain couples TRBV7-6 to TRBJ2-3, with a possible D match to TRBD1 (6 bases). The length of the CDR3 is 14 residues. Germline CDR1 SGHVS, CDR2 FNYEAQ. V was shortened by 5 bases and J by 4 bases, with 13 bases between the two germline ends.

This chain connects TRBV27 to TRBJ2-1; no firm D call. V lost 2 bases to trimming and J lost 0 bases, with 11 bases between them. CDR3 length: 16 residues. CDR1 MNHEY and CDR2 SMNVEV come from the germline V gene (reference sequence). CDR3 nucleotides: TGTGCCAGCAGTTTACGAGGCCAGAGCTCCTACAATGAGCAGTTCTTC. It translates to CASSLRGQSSYNEQFF.

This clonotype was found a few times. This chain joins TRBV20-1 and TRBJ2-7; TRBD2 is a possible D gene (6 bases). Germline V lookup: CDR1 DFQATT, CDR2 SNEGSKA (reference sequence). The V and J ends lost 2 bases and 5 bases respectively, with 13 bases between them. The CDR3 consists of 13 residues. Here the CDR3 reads CSARRPERDEQYV. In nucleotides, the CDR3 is TGCAGTGCTAGAAGGCCTGAGCGGGACGAGCAGTACGTC.

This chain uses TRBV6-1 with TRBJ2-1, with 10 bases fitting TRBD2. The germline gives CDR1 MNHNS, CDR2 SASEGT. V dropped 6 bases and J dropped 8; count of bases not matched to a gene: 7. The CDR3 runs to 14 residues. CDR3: CASSLAGVWHEQFF. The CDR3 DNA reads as TGTGCCAGCAGCCTAGCGGGAGTATGGCATGAGCAGTTCTTC.

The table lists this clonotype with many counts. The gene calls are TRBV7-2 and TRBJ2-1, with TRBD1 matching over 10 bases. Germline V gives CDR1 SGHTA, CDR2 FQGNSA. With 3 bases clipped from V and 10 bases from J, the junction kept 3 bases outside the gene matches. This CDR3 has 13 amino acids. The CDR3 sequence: CASSFGTGVEQFF. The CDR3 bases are TGTGCCAGCAGCTTCGGGACAGGGGTCGAGCAGTTCTTC.

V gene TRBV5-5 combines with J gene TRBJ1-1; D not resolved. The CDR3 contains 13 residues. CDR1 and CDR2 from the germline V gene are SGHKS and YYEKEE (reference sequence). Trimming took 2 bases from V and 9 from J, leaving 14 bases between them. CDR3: CASSFSQAAKAFF. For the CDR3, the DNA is TGTGCCAGCAGCTTTAGTCAGGCAGCAAAAGCTTTCTTT.

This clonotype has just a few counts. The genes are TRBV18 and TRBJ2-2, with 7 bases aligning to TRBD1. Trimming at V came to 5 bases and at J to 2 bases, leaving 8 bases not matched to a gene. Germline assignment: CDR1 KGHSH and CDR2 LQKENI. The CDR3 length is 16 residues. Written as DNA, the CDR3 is TGTGCCAGCTCAACTTCCGGGACAGTCAACACCGGGGAGCTGTTTTTT. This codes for CASSTSGTVNTGELFF.

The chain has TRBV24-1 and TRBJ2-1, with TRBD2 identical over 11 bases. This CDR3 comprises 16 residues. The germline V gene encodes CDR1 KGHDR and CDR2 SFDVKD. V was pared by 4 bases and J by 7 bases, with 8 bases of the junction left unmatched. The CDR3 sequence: CATSDYRLAGRNEQFF. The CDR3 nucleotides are TGTGCCACCAGTGACTATCGACTAGCGGGAAGGAATGAGCAGTTCTTC.

The CDR3 bases are TGTGCCAGCAGCCCTGACAGGGTCGGCTACAATGAGCAGTTCTTC. Protein: CASSPDRVGYNEQFF. The V call is TRBV5-6, the J call TRBJ2-1, with TRBD1 matching 7 bases. CDR3 length: 15 residues. CDR1 and CDR2 (germline): SGHDT, YYEEEE. The V segment lost 4 bases and the J segment 3 bases; nucleotides outside the gene matches: 7.

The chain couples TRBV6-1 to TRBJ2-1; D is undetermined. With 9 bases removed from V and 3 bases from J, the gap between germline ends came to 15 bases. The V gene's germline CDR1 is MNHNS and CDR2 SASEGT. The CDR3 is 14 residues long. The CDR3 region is CASQASSLYNEQFF. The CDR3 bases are TGTGCCAGTCAGGCGTCCAGCCTCTACAATGAGCAGTTCTTC.

The CDR3 bases are TGTGCCAGCAGCTTAGACATATTGAACACCGGGGAGCTGTTTTTT. Amino acid sequence: CASSLDILNTGELFF. The rearrangement joins TRBV7-9 to TRBJ2-2, with no clear D. This CDR3 has 15 residues. Deletions cut 1 base from V and 1 base from J, with 7 bases between. Germline-derived CDR1 and CDR2 are SEHNR and FQNEAQ (reference sequence).

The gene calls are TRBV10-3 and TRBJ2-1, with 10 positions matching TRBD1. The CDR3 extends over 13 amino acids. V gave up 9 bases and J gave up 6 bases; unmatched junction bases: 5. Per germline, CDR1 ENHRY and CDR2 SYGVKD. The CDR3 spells CAIRGTGVNEQFF. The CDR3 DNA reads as TGTGCCATAAGGGGGACAGGGGTCAATGAGCAGTTCTTC.

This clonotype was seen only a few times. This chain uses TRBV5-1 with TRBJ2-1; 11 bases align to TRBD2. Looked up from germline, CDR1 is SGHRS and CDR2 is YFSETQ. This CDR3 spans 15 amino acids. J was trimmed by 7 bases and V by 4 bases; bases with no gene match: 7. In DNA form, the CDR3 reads TGCGCCAGCAGCGTATTAGCGGGAGGGCCGAATGAGCAGTTCTTC. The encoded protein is CASSVLAGGPNEQFF.

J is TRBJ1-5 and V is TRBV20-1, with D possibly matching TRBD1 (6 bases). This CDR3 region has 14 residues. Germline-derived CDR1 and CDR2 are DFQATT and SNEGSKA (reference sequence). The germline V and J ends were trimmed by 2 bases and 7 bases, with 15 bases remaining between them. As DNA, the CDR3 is TGCAGTGCTAGATGGAGGCAGGGACAACAGCCCCAGCATTTT. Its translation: CSARWRQGQQPQHF.

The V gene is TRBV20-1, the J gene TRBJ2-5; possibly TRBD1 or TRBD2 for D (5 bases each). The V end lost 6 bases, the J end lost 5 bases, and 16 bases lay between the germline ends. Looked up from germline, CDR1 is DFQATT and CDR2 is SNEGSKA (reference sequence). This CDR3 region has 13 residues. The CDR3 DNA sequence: TGCAGTGCCCCGGGGCTAGCTGGGGAGACCCAGTACTTC. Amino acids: CSAPGLAGETQYF.

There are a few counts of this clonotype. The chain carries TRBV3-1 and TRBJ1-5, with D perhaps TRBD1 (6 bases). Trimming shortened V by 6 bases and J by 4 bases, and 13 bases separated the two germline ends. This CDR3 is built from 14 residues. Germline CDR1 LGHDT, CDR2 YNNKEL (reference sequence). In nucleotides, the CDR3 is TGTGCCAGCAGTCCCGACAGGTTGAATCAGCCCCAGCATTTT. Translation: CASSPDRLNQPQHF.

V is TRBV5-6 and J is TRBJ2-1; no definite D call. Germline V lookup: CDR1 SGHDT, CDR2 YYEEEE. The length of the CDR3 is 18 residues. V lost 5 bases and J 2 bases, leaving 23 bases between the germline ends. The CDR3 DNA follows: TGTGCCAGCAGGCAGGCGTGGTCCCCGGGCCAAACCTACAATGAGCAGTTCTTC. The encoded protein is CASRQAWSPGQTYNEQFF.

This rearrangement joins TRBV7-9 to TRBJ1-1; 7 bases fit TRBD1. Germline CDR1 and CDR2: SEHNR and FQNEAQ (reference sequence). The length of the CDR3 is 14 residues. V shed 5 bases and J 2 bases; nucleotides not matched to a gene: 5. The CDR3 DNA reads TGTGCCAGCAGCCCATCAGGGGGAAACACTGAAGCTTTCTTT. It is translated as CASSPSGGNTEAFF.